Listed below are T cell receptor beta chains from one sample, sequenced in a study of beta chain features in type 1 diabetes. TCRdb's copy holds only in-frame clones and misses some; the assay was immunoSEQ multiplex PCR. Of a few hundred thousand clones in the sample, roughly 17% are singletons; the top ten hold 0.065% to 0.095%. The material sequenced was naive CD4+ T cells from blood. Receptor source: a young man with type 1 diabetes. The CDR3 runs from the conserved cysteine through the conserved F or W. A D gene is named only where the DNA matches it firmly. For some rows the clone size is stated as once, few or many, or as a class when expanded; others skip it.

NA,NA,TRBV9,TRBJ2-3,CASSVGTQVSTDTQYF,TGTGCCAGCAGCGTAGGGACTCAGGTTTCCACAGATACGCAGTATTTT
NA,few,TRBV30,TRBJ2-7,CAWGGYEQYF,TGTGCCTGGGGGGGATACGAGCAGTACTTC
NA,NA,TRBV7-3,TRBJ2-3,CASSSPGLGPSTDTQYF,TGTGCCAGCAGCTCTCCGGGGTTAGGACCAAGCACAGATACGCAGTATTTT
NA,NA,TRBV7-3,TRBJ2-2,CASSSIGVTGELFF,TGTGCCAGCAGCTCCATCGGAGTCACCGGGGAGCTGTTTTTT
TRBD1,NA,TRBV30,TRBJ1-5,CAWSLGQAANQPQHF,TGTGCCTGGAGTTTGGGACAGGCCGCGAACCAGCCCCAGCATTTT
NA,NA,TRBV7-2,TRBJ2-7,CASSYTRNEQYF,TGTGCCAGCAGTTATACGAGGAATGAGCAGTACTTC
NA,NA,TRBV7-9,TRBJ2-7,CASSARLGRYEQYF,TGTGCCAGCAGCGCCAGACTAGGCCGCTACGAGCAGTACTTC
TRBD1,NA,TRBV29-1,TRBJ1-1,CSVHATGTNTEAFF,TGCAGCGTACACGCGACAGGGACGAACACTGAAGCTTTCTTT
NA,NA,TRBV30,TRBJ2-5,CAWRRAEGETQYF,TGTGCCTGGAGGCGCGCGGAGGGGGAGACCCAGTACTTC
NA,NA,TRBV7-9,TRBJ2-2,CASSPRQTNTGELFF,TGTGCCAGCAGCCCGCGACAGACGAACACCGGGGAGCTGTTTTTT
NA,NA,TRBV7-2,TRBJ2-7,CASSLESGTYEQYF,TGTGCCAGCAGCTTAGAATCAGGGACCTACGAGCAGTACTTC
NA,few,TRBV30,TRBJ2-7,CAWTLPQGRRTYEQYF,TGTGCCTGGACCCTTCCCCAGGGTAGGAGGACCTACGAGCAGTACTTC
NA,few,TRBV14,TRBJ1-2,CASSPPKRPRRNGYTF,TGTGCCAGCAGCCCCCCAAAAAGGCCAAGGCGAAATGGCTACACCTTC
NA,NA,TRBV29-1,TRBJ2-7,CSAGTSNEQYF,TGCAGCGCTGGGACATCAAACGAGCAGTACTTC
NA,NA,TRBV5-1,TRBJ2-2,CASSLAGITGELFF,TGCGCCAGCAGCTTGGCGGGGATTACCGGGGAGCTGTTTTTT
TRBD1,NA,TRBV9,TRBJ2-1,CASSLTVSQGGVNEQFF,TGTGCCAGCAGCCTCACGGTGTCACAGGGGGGAGTCAATGAGCAGTTCTTC
NA,few,TRBV7-9,TRBJ1-1,CASSLGAWSNTEAFF,TGTGCCAGCAGCTTAGGAGCCTGGTCGAACACTGAAGCTTTCTTT
NA,few,TRBV4-3,TRBJ1-4,CASSQGAHIGEKLFF,TGCGCCAGCAGCCAAGGGGCTCATATCGGGGAAAAACTGTTTTTT
TRBD2,few,TRBV27,TRBJ2-1,CASSFSGTIPNEQFF,TGTGCCAGCAGTTTTAGCGGGACTATTCCTAATGAGCAGTTCTTC
TRBD2,NA,TRBV4-1,TRBJ2-1,CASTPGLAGVLSYNEQFF,TGCGCCAGCACCCCAGGGCTAGCGGGAGTGCTCTCCTACAATGAGCAGTTCTTC
NA,few,TRBV7-2,TRBJ2-5,CASSLAVETQYF,TGTGCCAGCAGCTTAGCAGTAGAGACCCAGTACTTC
TRBD1,few,TRBV23-1,TRBJ1-2,CASSRPRRQGNYGYTF,TGCGCCAGCAGTCGCCCGAGGAGACAGGGAAACTATGGCTACACCTTC
TRBD2,NA,TRBV4-1,TRBJ2-1,CASSQEPSGHNEQFF,TGCGCCAGCAGCCAAGAACCTAGCGGCCACAATGAGCAGTTCTTC
NA,few,TRBV9,TRBJ2-5,CASSLLAQETQYF,TGTGCCAGCAGCCTCCTGGCCCAAGAGACCCAGTACTTC
NA,few,TRBV9,TRBJ2-7,CASSVASVDGYEQYF,TGTGCCAGCAGCGTAGCCTCAGTGGATGGCTACGAGCAGTACTTC
NA,NA,TRBV28,TRBJ1-2,CASSLPANYGYTF,TGTGCCAGCAGTTTACCAGCGAACTATGGCTACACCTTC
TRBD1,NA,TRBV7-9,TRBJ1-1,CASSFRDRLTEAFF,TGTGCCAGCAGCTTCCGGGACAGACTCACTGAAGCTTTCTTT
NA,few,TRBV6-6,TRBJ1-2,CASTGSQSYTF,TGTGCCAGCACAGGCAGCCAGAGCTACACCTTC
NA,NA,TRBV6-5,TRBJ2-7,CASSGVTYEQYF,TGTGCCAGCTCCGGGGTAACCTACGAGCAGTACTTC
NA,NA,TRBV29-1,TRBJ1-1,CSVEWVSTEAFF,TGCAGCGTTGAATGGGTAAGCACTGAAGCTTTCTTT
TRBD2,few,TRBV10-3,TRBJ2-1,CAISGRTSGIDNEQFF,TGTGCCATCAGTGGGCGGACTAGCGGGATAGACAATGAGCAGTTCTTC
TRBD2,NA,TRBV18,TRBJ2-5,CASSPASGIRETQYF,TGTGCCAGCTCACCGGCTAGCGGGATCAGGGAGACCCAGTACTTC
NA,few,TRBV9,TRBJ2-7,CASSASSVGEQYF,TGTGCCAGCAGCGCTTCCTCTGTGGGAGAGCAGTACTTC
TRBD2,few,TRBV10-3,TRBJ2-5,CATLSAGEETQYF,TGTGCCACCCTATCAGCGGGAGAAGAGACCCAGTACTTC
TRBD1,NA,TRBV4-1,TRBJ2-5,CASSRTGPQETQYF,TGCGCCAGCAGCCGGACAGGGCCACAAGAGACCCAGTACTTC
NA,few,TRBV29-1,TRBJ2-5,CSVERGIRSETQYF,TGCAGCGTTGAAAGGGGCATACGATCGGAGACCCAGTACTTC
NA,few,TRBV30,TRBJ2-1,CAWTSGYNEQFF,TGTGCCTGGACTTCCGGTTACAATGAGCAGTTCTTC
TRBD1,few,TRBV4-3,TRBJ2-4,CASSQDGAGGNIQYF,TGCGCCAGCAGCCAAGATGGCGCAGGGGGAAACATTCAGTACTTC
NA,few,TRBV18,TRBJ2-5,CASSQEETQYF,TGTGCCAGCTCACAGGAAGAGACCCAGTACTTC
TRBD2,few,TRBV13,TRBJ2-7,CASSPLQGLAGDEQYF,TGTGCCAGCAGCCCGTTGCAGGGCCTAGCGGGAGACGAGCAGTACTTC
NA,NA,TRBV4-1,TRBJ2-7,CASSQDRQTYYEQYF,TGCGCCAGCAGCCAAGATAGGCAGACATACTACGAGCAGTACTTC
NA,NA,TRBV6-5,TRBJ1-4,CASSPVDGGEKLFF,TGTGCCAGCAGTCCTGTTGACGGTGGGGAAAAACTGTTTTTT
NA,few,TRBV4-2,TRBJ1-2,CASSQEQKGRDGYTF,TGTGCCAGCAGCCAAGAACAAAAGGGGAGGGATGGCTACACCTTC
NA,NA,TRBV29-1,TRBJ2-7,CSVFEGAYEQYF,TGCAGCGTATTCGAGGGAGCCTACGAGCAGTACTTC
NA,NA,TRBV7-2,TRBJ2-7,CASSQRTDYEQYF,TGTGCCAGCAGCCAACGCACAGACTACGAGCAGTACTTC
TRBD1,NA,TRBV7-9,TRBJ1-2,CASRSLQGNYGYTF,TGTGCCAGCAGGTCCTTACAGGGGAACTATGGCTACACCTTC
NA,NA,TRBV25-1,TRBJ1-2,CASSQQGYGYTF,TGTGCCAGCAGTCAACAAGGCTATGGCTACACCTTC
NA,few,TRBV29-1,TRBJ1-4,CSVLQWENEKLFF,TGCAGCGTTCTTCAGTGGGAGAATGAAAAACTGTTTTTT
NA,few,TRBV27,TRBJ2-2,CASQDEGMGGELFF,TGTGCCAGCCAGGACGAAGGGATGGGCGGGGAGCTGTTTTTT
TRBD1,few,TRBV29-1,TRBJ1-2,CSGGQSNYGYTF,TGCAGCGGGGGACAGTCAAACTATGGCTACACCTTC
NA,few,TRBV25-1,TRBJ2-7,CASSESDLLDYEQYF,TGTGCCAGCAGTGAATCGGACCTCTTGGACTACGAGCAGTACTTC
NA,few,TRBV29-1,TRBJ2-7,CSVSSVLSSYEQYF,TGCAGCGTCTCCTCGGTCTTGAGCTCCTACGAGCAGTACTTC
NA,NA,TRBV7-2,TRBJ2-7,CASSSRIRFTTYEQYF,TGTGCCAGCAGCTCCCGTATTAGGTTTACAACCTACGAGCAGTACTTC
NA,NA,TRBV7-2,TRBJ2-7,CASSLDLDSYEQYF,TGTGCCAGCAGCTTAGACTTAGACTCCTACGAGCAGTACTTC
TRBD1,few,TRBV7-9,TRBJ2-1,CASSLASGQGRNEQFF,TGTGCCAGCAGCTTAGCGTCGGGACAGGGCCGCAATGAGCAGTTCTTC
NA,NA,TRBV27,TRBJ1-1,CASSPHREGNTEAFF,TGTGCCAGCAGTCCTCACAGGGAGGGGAACACTGAAGCTTTCTTT
NA,NA,TRBV30,TRBJ1-2,CAWKRSDGYTF,TGTGCCTGGAAGCGGTCGGATGGCTACACCTTC
NA,few,TRBV25-1,TRBJ2-3,CASSGVSLDTDTQYF,TGTGCCAGCAGTGGGGTCTCCCTTGACACAGATACGCAGTATTTT
TRBD1,few,TRBV5-1,TRBJ2-7,CASSKEPGQGFYEQYF,TGCGCCAGCAGCAAAGAACCGGGACAGGGATTCTACGAGCAGTACTTC